The 12 T cell receptor beta chains given below trace back to one sample, sequenced in a study of CD8 T cells in ankylosing spondylitis. TCRdb reprocessed the 5' RACE reads with MiXCR, giving one entry per CDR3 protein. The table shows under 300,000 distinct CDR3 sequences, with over 15% occurring only once. The specimen sequenced was blood, either unsorted or a sorted T cell fraction (not recorded which). These receptors all come from a male donor with ankylosing spondylitis or in good health (not recorded which).

V usage is TRBV4-1 and J usage is TRBJ2-1, with D unclear. CDR1 and CDR2 from the germline V gene are MGHRA and YSYEKL. The CDR3 has 14 residues. CDR3 in DNA: TGCGCAGCGTCCCTTGGGCCTGTGGGGAATGAGCAGTTCTTC. It translates to CAASLGPVGNEQFF.

In this sample, this clonotype turned up a few times. The chain links TRBV3-1 to TRBJ2-1; TRBD1 aligns across 7 bases. Germline CDR1 is LGHDT and CDR2 is YNNKEL (reference sequence). The CDR3 totals 16 residues. V lost 4 bases and J lost 0; bases outside the gene matches: 6. The CDR3 loop is CASSPTGDSSYNEQFF. CDR3 DNA sequence: TGTGCCAGCAGCCCCACAGGGGACAGCTCCTACAATGAGCAGTTCTTC.

This clonotype was detected only a few times. This chain connects TRBV7-9 to TRBJ2-1, with 10 bases matching TRBD2. The CDR3 is 13 amino acids. Germline lookup yields CDR1 SEHNR and CDR2 FQNEAQ (reference sequence). Unmatched junction bases numbered 4, after V lost 5 bases and J lost 9 bases. CDR3 sequence (DNA): TGTGCCAGCAGCGCCCTAGCGGGAGCTGAGCAGTTCTTC. It yields the protein CASSALAGAEQFF.

This clonotype was detected once. J is TRBJ2-3 and V is TRBV12-3 or TRBV12-4; D is uncertain. CDR3 length equals 15 residues. The ends were cut back, 3 bases at V and 2 bases at J, with 12 bases in the middle. This chain's CDR3 is CASSFGPRATDTQYF. DNA of the CDR3: TGTGCCAGCAGTTTCGGTCCTCGTGCCACAGATACGCAGTATTTT.

The rearrangement joins TRBV20-1 to TRBJ2-1; 13 bases match TRBD2. Looked up from germline, CDR1 is DFQATT and CDR2 is SNEGSKA (reference sequence). Trimming at V came to 3 bases and at J to 6 bases, leaving 20 bases not matched to a gene. The CDR3 has 20 residues. This CDR3 is CSARIFETSGRLPVGNEQFF. The CDR3 DNA sequence: TGCAGTGCTAGGATTTTCGAGACTAGCGGGAGGTTGCCCGTGGGCAATGAGCAGTTCTTC.

This sequence joins TRBV15 and TRBJ2-1; possibly TRBD2 for D (5 bases). The CDR3 sequence is 15 residues long. Germline V CDR1 and CDR2: LNHNV, YYDKDF (reference sequence). Trimming removed 3 bases at V and 4 bases at J, with 13 bases between. The CDR3 DNA follows: TGTGCCACCAGCAGCCTGAGCGGCGAATACAATGAGCAGTTCTTC. Encoded protein: CATSSLSGEYNEQFF. The full variable domain, in which reference TRBV15 and TRBJ2-1 provide the parts outside the CDR3, is DAMVIQNPRYQVTQFGKPVTLSCSQTLNHNVMYWYQQKSSQAPKLLFHYYDKDFNNEADTPDNFQSRRPNTSFCFLDIRSPGLGDTAMYLCATSSLSGEYNEQFFGPGTRLTVL.

This clonotype has more than one count but fewer than ten. This chain links TRBV29-1 with TRBJ2-1; TRBD2 aligns across 10 bases. The CDR3 is 14 amino acids. Per the germline V gene, CDR1 is SQVTM and CDR2 is ANQGSEA. Trimming took 2 bases from V and 8 from J; bases not matched to a gene: 6. CDR3 amino acids: CSVELAGVQDEQFF. DNA for the CDR3: TGCAGCGTTGAACTAGCGGGAGTTCAAGATGAGCAGTTCTTC.

This clonotype was seen many times. This sequence joins TRBV7-6 and TRBJ2-1; TRBD1 agrees at 9 bases. Germline V gene sequence: CDR1 SGHVS, CDR2 FNYEAQ. V dropped 5 bases and J dropped 9; count of bases not matched to a gene: 2. The CDR3 runs to 12 residues. CDR3 bases: TGTGCCAGCAGCGACAGGGGGAGTGAGCAGTTCTTC. Translating it yields CASSDRGSEQFF.

The sample holds many counts of this clonotype. The chain links TRBV29-1 to TRBJ2-3; D not resolved. The V end lost 5 bases, the J end lost 11 bases, and 14 bases lay between the germline ends. The germline gives CDR1 SQVTM, CDR2 ANQGSEA. The CDR3 extends over 11 amino acids. Here the CDR3 DNA reads TGCAGCGTTCCCCTTAATCGAGTGCAGTATTTT. Residues: CSVPLNRVQYF.

Only a few counts were recorded for this clonotype. V and J are TRBV25-1 and TRBJ2-7, with a possible D match to TRBD2 (5 bases). Germline CDR1 reads MGHDK; CDR2 reads SYGVNS. This CDR3 comprises 14 residues. V was cut by 5 bases and J by 4 bases, with 15 bases left in between. The CDR3 nucleotides are TGTGCCAGCAGTTCGACTACTAATGGGTACGAGCAGTACTTC. It is translated as CASSSTTNGYEQYF.

The sample holds a few counts of this clonotype. This chain joins TRBV4-2 and TRBJ1-1; D is undetermined. Germline values: CDR1 LGHNA, CDR2 YNFKEQ. Trimming cost V 0 bases and J 1 base, with 6 bases left between them. The CDR3 extends over 14 amino acids. CDR3 residues: CASSQDSENTEAFF. The CDR3 DNA is TGTGCCAGCAGCCAAGATAGTGAGAACACTGAAGCTTTCTTT.

There are a few counts of this clonotype. V gene TRBV29-1 combines with J gene TRBJ2-1; 7 bases align to TRBD2. Germline V lookup: CDR1 SQVTM, CDR2 ANQGSEA. The J segment lost 6 bases and the V segment lost 4 bases, leaving 12 bases of the junction unmatched. The CDR3 spans 15 residues. The CDR3 DNA reads TGCAGCGTTGTTGGGTCTCCGGGGAGGGTCAATGAGCAGTTCTTC. It codes for CSVVGSPGRVNEQFF.